This T cell receptor (beta chain) was captured by sequencing in a study of patients and donors after allogeneic stem cell transplantation. One entry per CDR3 protein, called by TCRdb with MiXCR from the RT-PCR reads. The sample includes some 960,000 distinct CDR3 sequences, about 20% of them seen just once. This CDR3 has 14 amino acids. Looked up from germline, CDR1 is MNHNS and CDR2 is SASEGT. The junction had 8 bases not matched to a gene; V was cut back by 7 bases and J by 2 bases. Sequenced input: blood, either unsorted or a sorted T cell fraction (not recorded which). The sequence came from a human donor who was either an allogeneic HSCT recipient or a stem cell or donor lymphocyte infusion donor (not recorded which). It is not recorded whose cells these are; they may come from a transplant donor. The V gene is TRBV6-1, the J gene TRBJ2-7, with 7 bases matching TRBD1. CDR3: CASNSRGLTYEQYF. CDR3 DNA sequence: TGTGCCAGCAATTCTAGGGGGCTTACCTACGAGCAGTACTTC.